One TCR beta chain is described in this entry. This sample was included in a study of blood T cell repertoires in COVID-19. Across the whole study: Nucleic acid was either cDNA or gDNA, and it came from T cells, B-cell-depleted T cells, or PBMCs.

TCRdb keeps only in-frame clones here, not all; method: immunoSEQ multiplex PCR. The sample holds 200,000 to 250,000 clones; nearly 90% are singletons and the top ten take less than 15%. Sequenced input: peripheral blood. The clonotype was recovered from a woman aged 18-30 years who had recovered from COVID-19.

The CDR3 spells CASSLRRRGNYGYTF. The CDR3, as DNA: TGTGCCAGCAGCCTACGTCGTCGGGGTAACTATGGCTACACCTTC. The chain recombines TRBV3-1 (or the pseudogene TRBV3-2) with TRBJ1-2; D is unresolved. This CDR3 contains 15 residues. Per germline, CDR1 LGHDT and CDR2 YNNKEL (reference sequence). Trimming took off 4 bases at V and 1 base at J, with 13 bases between the two ends.